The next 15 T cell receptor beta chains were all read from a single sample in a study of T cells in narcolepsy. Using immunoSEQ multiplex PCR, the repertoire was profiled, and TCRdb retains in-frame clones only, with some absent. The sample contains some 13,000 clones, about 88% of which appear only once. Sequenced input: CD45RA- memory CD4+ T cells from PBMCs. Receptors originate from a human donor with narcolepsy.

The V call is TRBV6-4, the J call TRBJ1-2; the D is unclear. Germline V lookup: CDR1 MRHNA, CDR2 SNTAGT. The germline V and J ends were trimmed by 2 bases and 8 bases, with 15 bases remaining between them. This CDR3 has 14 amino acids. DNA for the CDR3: TGTGCCAGCAGTGACGGTGGCGGGCTGAGCGGCTACACCTTC. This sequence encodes CASSDGGGLSGYTF.

The CDR3 bases are TGCGCCAGTAGGACTAGCGGAACCTACGAGCAGTACTTC. Protein sequence: CASRTSGTYEQYF. This sequence joins TRBV5-1 and TRBJ2-7; the match to TRBD2 covers 10 bases. V shed 8 bases and J 2 bases; nucleotides not matched to a gene: 4. Per the germline V gene, CDR1 is SGHRS and CDR2 is YFSETQ. CDR3 length: 13 residues.

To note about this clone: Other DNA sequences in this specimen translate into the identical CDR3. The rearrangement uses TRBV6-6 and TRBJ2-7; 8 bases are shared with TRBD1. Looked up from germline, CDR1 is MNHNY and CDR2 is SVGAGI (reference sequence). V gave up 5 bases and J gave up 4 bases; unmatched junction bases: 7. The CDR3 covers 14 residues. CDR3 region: CASSNRQGSYEQYF. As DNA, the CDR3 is TGTGCCAGCAGTAACCGACAGGGGTCGTACGAGCAGTACTTC.

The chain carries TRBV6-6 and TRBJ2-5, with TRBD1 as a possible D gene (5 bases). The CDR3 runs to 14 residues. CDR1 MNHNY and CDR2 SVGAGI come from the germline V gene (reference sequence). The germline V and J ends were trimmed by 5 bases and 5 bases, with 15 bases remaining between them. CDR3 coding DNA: TGTGCCAGCAGTCCGACAGCCTTAAAGGAGACCCAGTACTTC. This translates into CASSPTALKETQYF.

The CDR3 is CASSRDLLAGRETQYF. The CDR3 DNA is TGTGCCAGCAGCCGCGACTTACTAGCGGGAAGGGAGACCCAGTACTTC. The chain recombines TRBV7-9 with TRBJ2-5, with TRBD2 identical over 10 bases. The germline CDR1 and CDR2 sequences are SEHNR and FQNEAQ (reference sequence). This CDR3 has 16 residues. The V and J ends lost 5 bases and 5 bases, in that order; junction bases with no gene match: 11.

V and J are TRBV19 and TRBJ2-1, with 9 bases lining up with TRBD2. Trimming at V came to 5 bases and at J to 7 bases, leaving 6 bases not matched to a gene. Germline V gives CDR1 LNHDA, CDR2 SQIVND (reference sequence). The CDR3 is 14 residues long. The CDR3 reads CASSLAGAWNEQFF. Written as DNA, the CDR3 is TGTGCCAGTAGTTTAGCGGGAGCTTGGAATGAGCAGTTCTTC.

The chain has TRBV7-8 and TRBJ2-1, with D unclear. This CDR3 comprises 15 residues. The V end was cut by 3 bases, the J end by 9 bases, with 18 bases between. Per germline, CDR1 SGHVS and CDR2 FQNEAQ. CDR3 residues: CASSLTEPAEGEQFF. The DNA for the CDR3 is TGTGCCAGCAGCTTGACGGAACCCGCGGAAGGTGAGCAGTTCTTC.

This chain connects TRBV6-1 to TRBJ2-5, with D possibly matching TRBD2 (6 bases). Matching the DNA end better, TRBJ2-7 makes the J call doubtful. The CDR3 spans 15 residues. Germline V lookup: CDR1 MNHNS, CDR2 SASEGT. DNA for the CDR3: TGTGCCAGCAGTCGAGGGGATGTGGGGGGATACGAGCAGTACTTC. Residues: CASSRGDVGGYEQYF.

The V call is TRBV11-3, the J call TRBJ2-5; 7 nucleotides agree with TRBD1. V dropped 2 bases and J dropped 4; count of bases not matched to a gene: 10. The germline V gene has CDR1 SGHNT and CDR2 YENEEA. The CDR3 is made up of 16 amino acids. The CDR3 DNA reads TGTGCCAGCAGCTTAACCACGACAGGGCAAATAGAGACCCAGTACTTC. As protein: CASSLTTTGQIETQYF.

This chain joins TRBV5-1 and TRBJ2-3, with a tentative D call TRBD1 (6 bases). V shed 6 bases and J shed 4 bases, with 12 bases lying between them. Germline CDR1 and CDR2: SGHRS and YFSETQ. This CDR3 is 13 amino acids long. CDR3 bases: TGCGCCAGCACCGAGGGGGTGTCAGATACGCAGTATTTT. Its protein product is CASTEGVSDTQYF.

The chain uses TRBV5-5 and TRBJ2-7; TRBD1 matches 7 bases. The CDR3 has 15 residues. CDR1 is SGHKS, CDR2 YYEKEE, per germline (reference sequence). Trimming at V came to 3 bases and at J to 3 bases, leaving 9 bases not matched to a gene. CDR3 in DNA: TGTGCCAGCAGCTCTGTAACAGGGGTAGGCTACGAGCAGTACTTC. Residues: CASSSVTGVGYEQYF.

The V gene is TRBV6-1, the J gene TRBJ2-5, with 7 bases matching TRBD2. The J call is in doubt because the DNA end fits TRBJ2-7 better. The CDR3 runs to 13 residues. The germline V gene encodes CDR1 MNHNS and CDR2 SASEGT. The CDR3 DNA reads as TGTGCCAGCATCCCGGGGGGATACTACGAGCAGTACTTC. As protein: CASIPGGYYEQYF.

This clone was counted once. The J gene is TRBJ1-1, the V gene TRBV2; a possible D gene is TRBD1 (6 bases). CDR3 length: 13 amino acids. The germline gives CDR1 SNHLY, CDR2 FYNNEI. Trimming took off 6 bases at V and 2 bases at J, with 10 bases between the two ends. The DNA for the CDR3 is TGTGCCAGCAGGTTACAGGGTAACACTGAAGCTTTCTTT. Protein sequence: CASRLQGNTEAFF.

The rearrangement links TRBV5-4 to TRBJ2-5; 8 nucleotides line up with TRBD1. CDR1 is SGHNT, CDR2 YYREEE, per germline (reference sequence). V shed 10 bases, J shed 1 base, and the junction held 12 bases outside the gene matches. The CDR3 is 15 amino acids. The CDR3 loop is CAGLYRGKTQETQYF. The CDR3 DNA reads TGTGCCGGGTTATACAGGGGGAAGACCCAAGAGACCCAGTACTTC.

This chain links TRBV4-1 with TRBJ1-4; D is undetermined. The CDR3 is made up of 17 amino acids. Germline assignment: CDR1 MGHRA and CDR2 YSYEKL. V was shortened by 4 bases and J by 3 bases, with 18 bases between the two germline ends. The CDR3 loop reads CASSPLTPGLPNEKLFF. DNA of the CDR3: TGCGCCAGCAGCCCTCTCACACCAGGCCTGCCTAATGAAAAACTGTTTTTT.